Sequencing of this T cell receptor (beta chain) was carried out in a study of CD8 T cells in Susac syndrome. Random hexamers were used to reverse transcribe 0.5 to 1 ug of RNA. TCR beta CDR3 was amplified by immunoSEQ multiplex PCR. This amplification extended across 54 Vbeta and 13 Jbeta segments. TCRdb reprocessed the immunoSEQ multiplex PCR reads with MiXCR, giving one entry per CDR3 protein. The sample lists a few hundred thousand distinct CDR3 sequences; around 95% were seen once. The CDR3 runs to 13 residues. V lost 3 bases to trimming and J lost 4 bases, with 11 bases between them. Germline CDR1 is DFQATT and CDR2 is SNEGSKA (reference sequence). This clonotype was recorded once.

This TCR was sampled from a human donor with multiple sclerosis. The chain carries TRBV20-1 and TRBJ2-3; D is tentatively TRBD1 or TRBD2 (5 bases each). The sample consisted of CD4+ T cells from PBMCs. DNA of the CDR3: TGCAGTGCTAGTCAGGGAGCCCCAGATACGCAGTATTTT. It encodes CSASQGAPDTQYF.